The clone carrying this T cell receptor beta chain was seen only a few times. The antigen is undetermined. Attached unique molecular identifiers marked individual cDNA molecules. MiXCR, run by TCRdb on the 5' RACE reads, gives a single entry per CDR3 protein. Of tens of thousands of distinct CDR3 sequences listed, less than 15% are singletons. The data originate from a study of early T cells in non-severe SARS-CoV-2 infection. Across the whole study: Whole-blood bulk RNA, unsorted, was sequenced, and chains were unpaired. Whole-study results and caveats: Matching with VDJdb favored anti-spike CD8 responses (missing private and CD4 specificities).

This clonotype originated in an adult who was a healthcare worker with PCR-confirmed SARS-CoV-2 infection or an uninfected control (not recorded which). Sequenced here: whole blood, sampled at baseline.

The CDR3 spells CASSPGGPRETQYF. DNA for the CDR3: TGTGCCAGCAGCCCGGGAGGGCCTAGGGAGACCCAGTACTTC. This chain links TRBV7-2 with TRBJ2-5; TRBD2 agrees at 8 bases. Germline V gene sequence: CDR1 SGHTA, CDR2 FQGNSA. This CDR3 comprises 14 residues. J lost 5 bases, V lost 5 bases, and 7 bases had no gene match.